This note documents a single T cell receptor beta chain sequence. TCRbeta library construction was performed incorporating unique molecular identifiers. MiXCR, run by TCRdb on the PCR reads, gives a single entry per CDR3 protein. The sample contains just over 350,000 distinct CDR3 sequences, 13% of which appear only once. This sample was taken from a study of T-cell reconstitution after alpha-beta-depleted transplantation in children. The CDR3 loop spans 14 amino acids. Losses at the gene ends were 7 bases for V and 4 bases for J; bases not matched to a gene: 5. The sequencing here drew on PBMCs, taken from the stem cell graft. The gene calls are TRBV12-3 or TRBV12-4 and TRBJ2-1; TRBD2 matches 9 bases. This receptor was taken from a human donor who donated a stem cell graft to a child with Fanconi anemia. CDR3 coding DNA: TGTGCCAGCAAAGACAGCGGGGGGTACAATGAGCAGTTCTTC. Translation gives CASKDSGGYNEQFF.